This TCR beta chain was recovered during a study of regulatory T cells in long-lasting Graves disease. CDR1 is MNHEY and CDR2 is SMNVEV in the germline V gene (reference sequence). Germline trimming cut 3 bases from V and 4 bases from J; bases unmatched to any gene: 9. The CDR3 length is 16 residues. In building TCR beta libraries, iRepertoire HTBI primers were used together with Arm-PCR of CDR3 regions. In the study's own analysis: In the combined samples, 50 to 75 TRBV and 14 TRBJ segments were identified. TCRdb redid the calling of the multiplex PCR reads with MiXCR, one entry per CDR3 protein. It is TCRdb's table, rather than the study itself, that gives the V and J calls and clone size. The sample shows roughly 400,000 distinct CDR3 sequences, around 23% of them seen only once. Study-wide results and limits: Sampling was limited to peripheral blood rather than thyroid tissue. Persistent disease was associated with favored TRBV28 usage and with favored use of TRBJ1-2 and TRBJ2-5.

Described time point: persistent/refractory GD, antithyroid drugs over 5 years with positive TRAb. From PBMCs, RNA was extracted and then used to make the TCR library. This clonotype was counted ten times or more. The target antigen is unknown. V is TRBV27 and J is TRBJ2-7, with TRBD2 identical over 10 bases. The sequence was obtained from a female donor with Graves disease. The sequenced sample was peripheral blood mononuclear cells (PBMCs), obtained when the disease was refractory, from a patient treated with antithyroid drugs. The CDR3 sequence: CASSFISGTSVYEQYF. The CDR3 nucleotides are TGTGCCAGCAGTTTCATATCAGGGACTAGCGTGTACGAGCAGTACTTC.